This T cell receptor beta chain emerged from a study of blood T cell repertoires in COVID-19. Assay: immunoSEQ multiplex PCR; the TCRdb copy retains only in-frame clones and omits some. The data show about 170,000 clones, 70% to 85% seen once. V was trimmed by 0 bases and J by 4 bases, leaving 19 bases between them. The CDR3 extends over 17 amino acids. Germline CDR1 is SGHDT and CDR2 is YYEEEE. The Seattle patients joined while their infection was active and were tracked longitudinally afterward. There are a few counts of this clone. The V gene is TRBV5-6, the J gene TRBJ1-2; D perhaps matches TRBD1 (6 bases). This TCR was recovered from a woman aged 40 to 55 with COVID-19, enrolled during active disease. The sample taken for sequencing was peripheral blood. The CDR3 protein is CASSLAGKGVLSYGYTF. CDR3 nucleotide sequence: TGTGCCAGCAGCTTGGCAGGGAAGGGGGTCTTATCCTATGGCTACACCTTC. Full variable domain (missing parts from reference TRBV5-6 and TRBJ1-2): DAGVTQSPTHLIKTRGQQVTLRCSPKSGHDTVSWYQQALGQGPQFIFQYYEEEERQRGNFPDRFSGHQFPNYSSELNVNALLLGDSALYLCASSLAGKGVLSYGYTFGSGTRLTVV.